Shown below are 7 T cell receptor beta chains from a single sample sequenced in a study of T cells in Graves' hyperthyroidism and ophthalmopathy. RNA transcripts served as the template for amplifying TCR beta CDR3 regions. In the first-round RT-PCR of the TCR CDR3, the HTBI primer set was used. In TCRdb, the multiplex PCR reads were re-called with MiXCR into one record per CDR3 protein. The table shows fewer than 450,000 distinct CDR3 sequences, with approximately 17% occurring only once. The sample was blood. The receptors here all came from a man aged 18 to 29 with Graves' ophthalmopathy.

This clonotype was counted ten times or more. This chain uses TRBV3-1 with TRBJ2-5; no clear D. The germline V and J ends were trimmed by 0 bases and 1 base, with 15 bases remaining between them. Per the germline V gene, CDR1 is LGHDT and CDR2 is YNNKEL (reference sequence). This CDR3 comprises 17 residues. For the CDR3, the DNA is TGTGCCAGCAGCCAAGAGGAAATAGGGTACTTCCAAGAGACCCAGTACTTC. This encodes CASSQEEIGYFQETQYF.

CDR3 nucleotides: TGTGCCAGCAGTCTGGGCGGGCCCTTGAGCTTCGAGCAGTACTTC. Its translation: CASSLGGPLSFEQYF. The genes are TRBV2 and TRBJ2-7, with D tentatively TRBD2 (5 bases). Trimming left V 5 bases short and J 6 bases short, with 20 bases between. CDR1 SNHLY and CDR2 FYNNEI come from the germline V gene. This CDR3 has 15 amino acids.

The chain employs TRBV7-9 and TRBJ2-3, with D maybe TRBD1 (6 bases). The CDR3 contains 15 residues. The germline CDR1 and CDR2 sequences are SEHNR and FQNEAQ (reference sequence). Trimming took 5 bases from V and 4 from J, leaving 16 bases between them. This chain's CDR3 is CASSHNRVRADTQYF. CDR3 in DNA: TGTGCCAGCAGCCATAACAGGGTTCGAGCAGATACGCAGTATTTT.

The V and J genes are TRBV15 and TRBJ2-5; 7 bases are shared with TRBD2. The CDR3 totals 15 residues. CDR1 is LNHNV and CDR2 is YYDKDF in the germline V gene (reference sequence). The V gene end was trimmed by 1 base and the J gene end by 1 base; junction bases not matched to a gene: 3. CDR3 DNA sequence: TGTGCCACCAGCAGAGGCGGGGGATCCCAAGAGACCCAGTACTTC. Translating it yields CATSRGGGSQETQYF.

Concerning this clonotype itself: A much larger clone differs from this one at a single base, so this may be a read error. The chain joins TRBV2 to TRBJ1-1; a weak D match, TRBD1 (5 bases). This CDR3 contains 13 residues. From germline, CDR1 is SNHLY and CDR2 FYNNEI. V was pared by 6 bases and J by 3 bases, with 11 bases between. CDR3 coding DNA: TGTGCCAGCAGGGGGGGTAGCCACACTGAAGCTTTCTTT. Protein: CASRGGSHTEAFF. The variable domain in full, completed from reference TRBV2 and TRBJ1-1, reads EPEVTQTPSHQVTQMGQEVILRCVPISNHLYFYWYRQILGQKVEFLVSFYNNEISEKSEIFDDQFSVERPDGSNFTLKIRSTKLEDSAMYFCASRGGSHTEAFFGQGTRLTVV.

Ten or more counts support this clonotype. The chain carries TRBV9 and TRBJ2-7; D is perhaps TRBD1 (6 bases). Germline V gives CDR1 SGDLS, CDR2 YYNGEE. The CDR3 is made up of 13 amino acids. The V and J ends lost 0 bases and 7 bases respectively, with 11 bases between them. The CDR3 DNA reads TGTGCCAGCAGCGTAGGCCAGGGGCGGGAGCAGTACTTC. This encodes CASSVGQGREQYF.

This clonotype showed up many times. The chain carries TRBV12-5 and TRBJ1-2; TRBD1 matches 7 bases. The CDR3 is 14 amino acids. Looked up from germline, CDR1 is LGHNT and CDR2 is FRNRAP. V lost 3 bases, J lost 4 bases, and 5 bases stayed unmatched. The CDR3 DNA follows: TGTGCTAGTGGTTTCCAAGGGACAGTCTATGGCTACACCTTC. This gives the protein CASGFQGTVYGYTF.